The 20 T cell receptor beta chains below come from one sample, sequenced in a study of T-cell memory formation after mild COVID-19. Using its own MiXCR run on the 5' RACE reads, TCRdb lists one record per CDR3 protein. The data show 450,000 to 650,000 distinct CDR3 sequences, roughly 18% seen once. The sequenced material came from PBMCs or a T cell subset sorted from them (not recorded which). These receptors were taken from an adult woman who had mild COVID-19 (a few samples of this study predate the infection). Cell type and time point are not known.

V and J are TRBV5-6 and TRBJ2-1; 10 bases map to TRBD2. The CDR3 is 17 amino acids. The V gene end was trimmed by 1 base and the J gene end by 0 bases; junction bases not matched to a gene: 4. Germline V gene data show CDR1 as SGHDT and CDR2 as YYEEEE. CDR3 region: CASSLQASGSSYNEQFF. CDR3 sequence (DNA): TGTGCCAGCAGCTTGCAGGCTAGCGGGAGCTCCTACAATGAGCAGTTCTTC.

The J gene is TRBJ1-3, the V gene TRBV20-1, with D possibly TRBD1 on 6 matching bases. Trimming cost V 2 bases and J 1 base, with 15 bases left between them. The germline V gene has CDR1 DFQATT and CDR2 SNEGSKA (reference sequence). CDR3 length: 16 amino acids. The CDR3, as DNA: TGCAGTGCTAGACAGGGGCCGTACCCGTCTGGAAACACCATATATTTT. This gives the protein CSARQGPYPSGNTIYF.

This clonotype was seen only a few times. The V gene is TRBV20-1, the J gene TRBJ2-7; D gene ambiguous. The CDR3 extends over 15 amino acids. Germline values: CDR1 DFQATT, CDR2 SNEGSKA (reference sequence). V lost 0 bases and J 3 bases, leaving 15 bases between the germline ends. In DNA form, the CDR3 reads TGCAGTGCTAGAGATGCCGGTAGGAACCGCTACGAGCAGTACTTC. It specifies CSARDAGRNRYEQYF.

This clonotype was picked up a small number of times. The rearrangement joins TRBV6-5 to TRBJ2-5; perhaps TRBD1 as D (6 bases). CDR3 length: 14 residues. The V end lost 6 bases, the J end lost 0 bases, and 11 bases lay between the germline ends. From germline, CDR1 is MNHEY and CDR2 SVGAGI. As DNA, the CDR3 is TGTGCCAGCAGCTCTTGGACAGACCAAGAGACCCAGTACTTC. Amino acid sequence: CASSSWTDQETQYF.

The chain is built from TRBV29-1 and TRBJ2-1; no clear D gene. Germline V gene lookup returns CDR1 SQVTM and CDR2 ANQGSEA. The CDR3 totals 9 residues. V shed 2 bases and J shed 7 bases, with 0 bases lying between them. CDR3 region: CSVENEQFF. In nucleotides, the CDR3 is TGCAGCGTTGAAAATGAGCAGTTCTTC.

The genes are TRBV6-6 and TRBJ2-3; 9 bases map to TRBD2. Germline V CDR1 and CDR2: MNHNY, SVGAGI (reference sequence). Losses at the gene ends were 1 base for V and 3 bases for J; bases not matched to a gene: 5. The CDR3 sequence is 16 residues long. The CDR3 DNA follows: TGTGCCAGCAGTTACTTATCTAGCGGGGCTACAGATACGCAGTATTTT. Protein: CASSYLSSGATDTQYF.

The CDR3 DNA sequence: TGCGCCAGCAGCCAAATATTCTCGACAGGGAATGGTGAAGCTTTCTTT. This encodes CASSQIFSTGNGEAFF. The J gene is TRBJ1-1, the V gene TRBV4-1; 7 bases are a match to TRBD1. The germline V gene has CDR1 MGHRA and CDR2 YSYEKL. Unmatched junction bases numbered 13, after V lost 2 bases and J lost 7 bases. This CDR3 has 16 residues.

This clonotype was picked up many times. The chain links TRBV30 to TRBJ2-7, with a tentative D call TRBD1 (6 bases). CDR3 length equals 15 residues. V was cut by 2 bases and J by 2 bases, with 16 bases left in between. Germline CDR1 is GTSNPN and CDR2 is SVGIG (reference sequence). This chain's CDR3 is CAWSTLQGLAYEQYF. Here the CDR3 DNA reads TGTGCCTGGAGTACCCTACAGGGCCTCGCCTACGAGCAGTACTTC.

The V and J genes are TRBV5-6 and TRBJ1-1; no definite D call. The CDR3 sequence is 15 residues long. V was trimmed by 3 bases and J by 3 bases, leaving 15 bases between them. In germline, CDR1 is SGHDT, CDR2 YYEEEE. CDR3 DNA: TGTGCCAGCAGCTGGGGTCCGGACCAGTACACTGAAGCTTTCTTT. Protein: CASSWGPDQYTEAFF. Supplemented by reference TRBV5-6 and TRBJ1-1, the full variable domain reads DAGVTQSPTHLIKTRGQQVTLRCSPKSGHDTVSWYQQALGQGPQFIFQYYEEEERQRGNFPDRFSGHQFPNYSSELNVNALLLGDSALYLCASSWGPDQYTEAFFGQGTRLTVV.

This chain joins TRBV20-1 and TRBJ2-1; TRBD2 agrees at 7 bases. This CDR3 comprises 14 residues. CDR1 and CDR2 from the germline V gene are DFQATT and SNEGSKA (reference sequence). The trim removed 6 bases at V and 3 bases at J, leaving 8 bases unmatched. The CDR3 spells CSAQRRESYNEQFF. The CDR3 coding sequence is TGCAGTGCGCAGAGGCGGGAGAGCTACAATGAGCAGTTCTTC.

V and J are TRBV7-8 and TRBJ2-2, with 10 positions matching TRBD2. The germline CDR1 and CDR2 sequences are SGHVS and FQNEAQ. The V and J ends lost 4 bases and 1 base, in that order; junction bases with no gene match: 6. The CDR3 runs to 17 residues. The CDR3 nucleotides read TGTGCCAGCAGCTCTCCCCGGACTAGCGGGAACACCGGGGAGCTGTTTTTT. Translating gives CASSSPRTSGNTGELFF.

The chain recombines TRBV6-5 with TRBJ1-2; perhaps TRBD1 as D (5 bases). This CDR3 is 14 amino acids long. Germline V gene lookup returns CDR1 MNHEY and CDR2 SVGAGI. V dropped 0 bases and J dropped 8 bases, with 13 bases sitting between them. The CDR3 here is CASSYSGGGEGYTF. For the CDR3, the DNA is TGTGCCAGCAGTTACTCGGGGGGAGGTGAAGGCTACACCTTC.

This sequence joins TRBV5-1 and TRBJ1-4; 10 positions agree with TRBD1. CDR3 length: 16 amino acids. Germline-derived CDR1 and CDR2 are SGHRS and YFSETQ. Trimming removed 0 bases from V and 7 bases from J; junction bases left unmatched: 6. Here the CDR3 DNA reads TGCGCCAGCAGCTTGGCCAGGACAGGGGGATCTGAAAAACTGTTTTTT. This gives the protein CASSLARTGGSEKLFF.

J is TRBJ1-1 and V is TRBV19, with 10 positions matching TRBD1. Germline values: CDR1 LNHDA, CDR2 SQIVND (reference sequence). There are 15 residues in the CDR3. V was pared by 9 bases and J by 3 bases, with 10 bases of the junction left unmatched. CDR3 sequence reads: CASRDRGGLDTEAFF. Here the CDR3 DNA reads TGTGCCAGCCGGGACAGGGGTGGGTTAGACACTGAAGCTTTCTTT. Full variable domain (remainder filled in from reference TRBV19 and TRBJ1-1): DGGITQSPKYLFRKEGQNVTLSCEQNLNHDAMYWYRQDPGQGLRLIYYSQIVNDFQKGDIAEGYSVSREKKESFPLTVTSAQKNPTAFYLCASRDRGGLDTEAFFGQGTRLTVV.

This clonotype was found a few times. The chain is built from TRBV12-3 or TRBV12-4 and TRBJ1-6, with TRBD1 as a possible D gene (5 bases). With 5 bases removed from V and 2 bases from J, the gap between germline ends came to 19 bases. The CDR3 has 18 residues. CDR3 amino acids: CASSLRWGVYAYNSPLHF. DNA for the CDR3: TGTGCCAGCAGTCTACGCTGGGGGGTTTATGCCTATAATTCACCCCTCCACTTT.

The chain employs TRBV4-2 and TRBJ2-2; 9 bases line up with TRBD2. With 3 bases clipped from V and 3 bases from J, the junction kept 8 bases outside the gene matches. Per germline, CDR1 LGHNA and CDR2 YNFKEQ. The CDR3 is 17 amino acids. The CDR3 nucleotides are TGTGCCAGCAGCCAGGAGAGCGGGAGGTACTACACCGGGGAGCTGTTTTTT. It translates to CASSQESGRYYTGELFF.

This clonotype was counted between two and nine times. J is TRBJ2-5 and V is TRBV20-1; TRBD2 matches at 16 bases. CDR1 is DFQATT and CDR2 is SNEGSKA in the germline V gene (reference sequence). The J segment lost 5 bases and the V segment lost 4 bases, leaving 13 bases of the junction unmatched. CDR3 length: 18 residues. The CDR3 region has the DNA TGCAGTGCTAACTCCCCGGGACTAGCGGGAGGGCAGTGGGAGACCCAGTACTTC. This encodes CSANSPGLAGGQWETQYF.

This chain connects TRBV27 to TRBJ1-5, with D unclear. This CDR3 spans 13 amino acids. V lost 6 bases and J lost 3, with 9 bases in between. In germline, CDR1 is MNHEY, CDR2 SMNVEV (reference sequence). The CDR3 sequence is CASSTRNNQPQHF. CDR3 bases: TGTGCCAGCAGCACACGTAACAATCAGCCCCAGCATTTT.

V is TRBV6-6 and J is TRBJ2-1; 7 nucleotides agree with TRBD1. The germline gives CDR1 MNHNY, CDR2 SVGAGI (reference sequence). With 2 bases clipped from V and 7 bases from J, the junction kept 14 bases outside the gene matches. The CDR3 spans 17 residues. The CDR3 DNA follows: TGTGCCAGCAGTTACCCTCGGACAGGCTCGAATTCTAATGAGCAGTTCTTC. It codes for CASSYPRTGSNSNEQFF.

Remarks on this clonotype: One junction end does not reproduce the germline sequence, and a read error may be involved. The CDR3 DNA reads as TGTACCAGCAGTTACGACAGGGTGAGCACAGATACGCAGTATTTT. Protein: CTSSYDRVSTDTQYF. This chain connects TRBV6-5 to TRBJ2-3, with TRBD1 identical over 7 bases. The CDR3 spans 15 residues. Germline assignment: CDR1 MNHEY and CDR2 SVGAGI.